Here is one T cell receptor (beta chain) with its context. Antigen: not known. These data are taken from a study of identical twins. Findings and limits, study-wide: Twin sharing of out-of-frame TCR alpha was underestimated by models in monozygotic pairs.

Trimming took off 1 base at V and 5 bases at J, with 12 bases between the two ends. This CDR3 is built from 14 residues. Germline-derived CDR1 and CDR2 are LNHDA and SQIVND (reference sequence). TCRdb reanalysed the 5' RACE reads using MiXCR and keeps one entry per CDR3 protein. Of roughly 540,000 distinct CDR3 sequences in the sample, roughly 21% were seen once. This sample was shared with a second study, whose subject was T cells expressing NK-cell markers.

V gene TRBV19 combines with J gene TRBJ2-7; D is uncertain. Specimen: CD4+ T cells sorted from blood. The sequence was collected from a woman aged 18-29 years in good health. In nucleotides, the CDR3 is TGTGCCAGTAGTATAGGCACATCTCTCGACGAGCAGTACTTC. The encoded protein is CASSIGTSLDEQYF.